This T cell receptor (beta chain) is from a study of identical twins. TCRdb reanalysed the 5' RACE reads using MiXCR and keeps one entry per CDR3 protein. The data show under 800,000 distinct CDR3 sequences, around 20% seen once. These data also formed part of another study, on T cells expressing NK-cell markers. As that report states: Each of a handful of donors carried dominant NKG2C+ clonotypes accounting for about 1.0-7.0% of CD8+ T cells.

Sequenced material: PBMCs. The sequence was obtained from a woman aged 18-35 years in good health.

CDR3: CASSLEVLRGSYEQYF. The CDR3 region has the DNA TGCGCCAGCAGCTTGGAGGTCCTAAGGGGTAGCTACGAGCAGTACTTC. The chain carries TRBV5-1 and TRBJ2-7, with D maybe TRBD1 (5 bases). Germline CDR1 is SGHRS and CDR2 is YFSETQ. CDR3 length: 16 residues. The ends were cut back, 0 bases at V and 3 bases at J, with 16 bases in the middle.